This is a list of T cell receptor beta chains from one sample in a study of cytomegalovirus exposure and HLA in healthy donors. The repertoire was sequenced with immunoSEQ multiplex PCR; TCRdb's copy has only in-frame clones and lacks some. Its table records approximately 30,000 clones. The sequenced sample consisted of PBMCs. The receptors originated from a woman aged 35 to 49 in good health and CMV-seropositive. Each CDR3 is given with its conserved first and last residue. The D gene is left open where the match is weak.

>.|TRBV5-4|TRBJ2-7
CASSLGRTYEQYF
TGTGCCAGCAGCTTGGGACGGACTTACGAGCAGTACTTC
>.|TRBV30|TRBJ2-7
CAWSVLDKSSYEQYF
TGTGCCTGGAGTGTTCTGGACAAGAGCTCCTACGAGCAGTACTTC
>TRBD2|TRBV11-2|TRBJ2-7
CASSLGGRVSEQYF
TGTGCCAGCAGCTTAGGTGGGAGGGTAAGCGAGCAGTACTTC
>TRBD2|TRBV5-1|TRBJ2-5
CASSLVLARQETQYF
TGCGCCAGCAGCTTGGTACTAGCGAGGCAAGAGACCCAGTACTTC
>.|TRBV6-4|TRBJ2-7
CASRGGEVDEQYF
TGTGCCAGCAGAGGGGGGGAGGTGGACGAGCAGTACTTC
>TRBD2|TRBV2|TRBJ2-7
CASSPGTSGYEQYF
TGTGCCAGCAGTCCCGGGACTAGCGGCTACGAGCAGTACTTC
>.|TRBV28|TRBJ2-5
CASRARGSYQETQYF
TGTGCCAGCAGGGCGAGGGGGTCGTACCAAGAGACCCAGTACTTC
>TRBD2|TRBV27|TRBJ2-7
CASRGGPYEQYF
TGTGCCAGCAGGGGAGGGCCCTACGAGCAGTACTTC
>.|TRBV2|TRBJ2-3
CASTGTHSSDTQYF
TGTGCCAGCACCGGGACACATAGTTCTGATACGCAGTATTTT
>TRBD2|TRBV6-5|TRBJ2-7
CASSYSWSLAAYEQYF
TGTGCCAGCAGTTACTCTTGGTCTCTAGCGGCGTACGAGCAGTACTTC
>TRBD2|TRBV7-3|TRBJ2-3
CASSLTSGMGDTQYF
TGTGCCAGCAGCTTGACTAGCGGGATGGGAGATACGCAGTATTTT
>.|TRBV28|TRBJ1-2
CASSYHRDGYTF
TGTGCCAGCAGTTACCACAGGGATGGCTACACCTTC
>.|TRBV9|TRBJ2-3
CASSAREGGTDTQYF
TGTGCCAGCAGCGCCAGGGAGGGGGGGACAGATACGCAGTATTTT
>TRBD2|TRBV2|TRBJ2-1
CASSELAGYNEQFF
TGTGCCAGCAGTGAACTAGCGGGTTACAATGAGCAGTTCTTC
>.|TRBV20-1|TRBJ2-5
CSARREETQYF
TGCAGTGCCAGGAGGGAAGAGACCCAGTACTTC
>TRBD1|TRBV29-1|TRBJ2-5
CSVEGPGQGAPETQYF
TGCAGCGTTGAAGGACCGGGACAGGGGGCACCGGAGACCCAGTACTTC
>TRBD1|TRBV19|TRBJ1-2
CASRPDRDYGYTF
TGTGCCAGTAGGCCGGACAGGGACTATGGCTACACCTTC
>TRBD2|TRBV5-1|TRBJ2-1
CASSQGVAGAYNEQFF
TGCGCCAGCAGCCAAGGGGTAGCGGGAGCCTACAATGAGCAGTTCTTC
>.|TRBV28|TRBJ2-1
CASSLPLTGNEQFF
TGTGCCAGCAGTTTGCCCCTAACAGGGAATGAGCAGTTCTTC
>.|TRBV5-1|TRBJ2-3
CASSAQGLPLYEQYF
TGCGCCAGCAGCGCGCAGGGACTGCCCCTCTATGAGCAGTATTTT
>TRBD1|TRBV9|TRBJ2-7
CASSDGQDYEQYF
TGTGCCAGCAGCGACGGACAGGACTACGAGCAGTACTTC
>.|TRBV5-1|TRBJ2-7
CASSWQGSGDEQYF
TGCGCCAGCAGCTGGCAGGGGTCCGGGGACGAGCAGTACTTC
>.|TRBV6-5|TRBJ1-5
CATQRDKVYNQPQHF
TGTGCCACCCAGAGGGACAAGGTCTACAATCAGCCCCAGCATTTT
>.|TRBV13|TRBJ1-2
CASSRGSYGYTF
TGTGCCAGCAGCAGGGGAAGCTATGGCTACACCTTC
>.|TRBV2|TRBJ1-2
CASSAMRQGLYGYTF
TGTGCCAGCAGTGCCATGAGGCAGGGACTGTATGGCTACACCTTC
>.|TRBV23-1|TRBJ1-1
CASSHGQIWEAFF
TGCGCCAGCAGTCACGGACAGATATGGGAAGCTTTCTTT
>TRBD1|TRBV28|TRBJ2-5
CASSLSGTEETQYF
TGTGCCAGCAGTTTATCCGGGACAGAAGAGACCCAGTACTTC